The 29 T cell receptor beta chains below all came from one sample that was sequenced in a study of CDR3 diversity in severe acne (dated by TCRdb to 2018 to 2020). Library preparation employed PCR. Sequenced using an Illumina HiSeq 2000. TCRdb's own reprocessing of the public reads used fastp at Q25 and MiXCR and kept productive beta chains. Here each entry gathers all rows of one CDR3 protein and keeps the most common genes and DNA. Here the sample has around 91,000 distinct CDR3 sequences; around 50% occur a single time. In total, the top ten clones hold roughly an eighth of the sample. The sample consisted of blood. These receptors all come from a male donor in good health, without acne.

At least ten counts were recorded for this clonotype. The rearrangement joins TRBV6-5 to TRBJ1-2, with TRBD1 matching 8 bases. CDR3 length: 14 residues. Germline lookup yields CDR1 MNHEY and CDR2 SVGAGI. With 5 bases clipped from V and 2 bases from J, the junction kept 4 bases outside the gene matches. The CDR3 loop reads CASSPQGANYGYTF. DNA for the CDR3: TGTGCCAGCAGTCCGCAGGGGGCGAACTATGGCTACACCTTC.

To note about this clonotype: A junction end diverges from the germline sequence, so it may reflect a read error. The chain is built from TRBV10-3 and TRBJ2-3; D gene ambiguous. The CDR3 contains 11 residues. The germline V gene encodes CDR1 ENHRY and CDR2 SYGVKD. In nucleotides, the CDR3 is TGTGCCATCAGTGAACAAATAGAGAAGTACTTC. Its translation: CAISEQIEKYF.

This clonotype was seen at least ten times. This chain connects TRBV3-1 to TRBJ2-6, with 10 bases fitting TRBD2. This CDR3 has 19 residues. After removal of 0 bases from V and 1 base from J, the junction contained 6 bases not matched to a gene. Germline CDR1 and CDR2: LGHDT and YNNKEL (reference sequence). The CDR3 nucleotides read TGTGCCAGCAGCCAAGATCTTCTAGCGGGAGTGTCTGGGGCCAACGTCCTGACTTTC. It yields the protein CASSQDLLAGVSGANVLTF.

The V and J genes are TRBV5-8 and TRBJ2-1; TRBD1 matches at 8 bases. The germline CDR1 and CDR2 sequences are SGHTS and YDEGEE. Losses at the gene ends were 1 base for V and 6 bases for J; bases not matched to a gene: 3. CDR3 length equals 14 residues. This CDR3 is CASSLTGGFNEQFF. The CDR3 region has the DNA TGTGCCAGCAGCTTGACAGGGGGATTCAATGAGCAGTTCTTC. Variable domain in full (rest from reference TRBV5-8 and TRBJ2-1): EAGVTQSPTHLIKTRGQQATLRCSPISGHTSVYWYQQALGLGLQFLLWYDEGEERNRGNFPPRFSGRQFPNYSSELNVNALELEDSALYLCASSLTGGFNEQFFGPGTRLTVL.

As regards this clonotype: Germline is not matched at one junction end, which may reflect a read error. The genes are TRBV2 and TRBJ1-2; D perhaps matches TRBD1 (6 bases). CDR1 SNHLY and CDR2 FYNNEI come from the germline V gene. CDR3 length: 12 amino acids. The CDR3 loop is CATSDPDRSYTF. The DNA of the CDR3 is TGTGCCACCAGTGACCCTGACAGGTCATACACCTTC.

The chain employs TRBV7-9 and TRBJ2-2; 9 bases align to TRBD1. With V trimmed by 6 bases and J by 3 bases, 5 bases remained unmatched. Germline loops: CDR1 SEHNR, CDR2 FQNEAQ (reference sequence). This CDR3 spans 15 amino acids. CDR3 residues: CASSWDRVDTGELFF. The CDR3 bases are TGTGCCAGCAGTTGGGACAGGGTTGACACCGGGGAGCTGTTTTTT.

Details on this clonotype: A much bigger clone sits one base away, suggesting this may be a read error. The CDR3 carries no conserved terminal phenylalanine or tryptophan, so it likely arises from a read error. The V call is TRBV19, the J call TRBJ2-1; weak D call: TRBD2 (6 bases). Looked up from germline, CDR1 is LNHDA and CDR2 is SQIVND (reference sequence). V was clipped by 3 bases and J by 7 bases, with 19 bases between them. The CDR3 extends over 16 amino acids. The CDR3 DNA follows: TGTGCCAGTAGTATTGCGGGGCTCACTTTGGGGAATGAGCAGTTCCTC. Amino acids: CASSIAGLTLGNEQFL.

This clonotype was detected only a few times. The chain carries TRBV12-3 or TRBV12-4 and TRBJ2-7, with 9 bases matching TRBD2. V was pared by 2 bases and J by 6 bases, with 8 bases of the junction left unmatched. CDR3 size: 15 residues. The CDR3 DNA sequence: TGTGCCAGCAGTTTAAAGGCTAGCGGGACAAGCGAGCAGTACTTC. Translation gives CASSLKASGTSEQYF.

The J gene is TRBJ1-6, the V gene TRBV9; D not certain. Trimming removed 0 bases at V and 8 bases at J, with 12 bases between. The CDR3 totals 15 residues. Germline-derived CDR1 and CDR2 are SGDLS and YYNGEE. The CDR3 loop reads CASSVEVAEDSPLHF. The CDR3 bases are TGTGCCAGCAGCGTAGAGGTCGCCGAAGATTCACCCCTCCACTTT.

V gene TRBV29-1 combines with J gene TRBJ2-7; unclear D gene. CDR3 length: 10 residues. In germline, CDR1 is SQVTM, CDR2 ANQGSEA. Trimming took off 5 bases at V and 5 bases at J, with 7 bases between the two ends. This CDR3 reads CSVRPNEQYF. CDR3 coding DNA: TGCAGCGTTCGACCGAACGAGCAGTACTTC.

Notes on this clonotype: The CDR3 end shows no conserved phenylalanine or tryptophan, and so a read error is likely. V gene TRBV18 combines with J gene TRBJ2-5; 7 nucleotides match TRBD1. The CDR3 contains 16 residues. Germline V gene data show CDR1 as KGHSH and CDR2 as LQKENI. V shed 3 bases, J shed 3 bases, and the junction held 10 bases outside the gene matches. CDR3 sequence (DNA): TGTGCCAGCTCACCCGAATTCGGGACAGTCGAAGAGACCCAGTACTGC. This translates into CASSPEFGTVEETQYC.

The V and J genes are TRBV15 and TRBJ2-1; 14 nucleotides agree with TRBD2. V was pared by 3 bases and J by 9 bases, with 10 bases of the junction left unmatched. The germline V gene has CDR1 LNHNV and CDR2 YYDKDF (reference sequence). The CDR3 spans 17 residues. Written as DNA, the CDR3 is TGTGCCACCAGCAGCCGACTAGCGGGAGGGCGGCTAGGTGAGCAGTTCTTC. This translates into CATSSRLAGGRLGEQFF.

This clonotype appeared a few times. The J gene is TRBJ1-2, the V gene TRBV29-1; D may be TRBD1 (6 bases). The CDR3 has 12 amino acids. V was trimmed by 7 bases and J by 4 bases, leaving 13 bases between them. Germline V CDR1 and CDR2: SQVTM, ANQGSEA. This CDR3 is CSASEGGYGYTF. The CDR3 DNA is TGCAGCGCCTCTGAGGGGGGCTATGGCTACACCTTC. Supplemented by reference TRBV29-1 and TRBJ1-2, the full variable domain reads SAVISQKPSRDICQRGTSLTIQCQVDSQVTMMFWYRQQPGQSLTLIATANQGSEATYESGFVIDKFPISRPNLTFSTLTVSNMSPEDSSIYLCSASEGGYGYTFGSGTRLTVV.

This sequence joins TRBV19 and TRBJ1-2, with D maybe TRBD1 (5 bases). V lost 10 bases to trimming and J lost 8 bases, with 29 bases between them. The CDR3 is made up of 16 amino acids. Germline loops: CDR1 LNHDA, CDR2 SQIVND (reference sequence). CDR3 sequence (DNA): TGTGCCACCTCAACGACAGACACGATCAGATTAGAAGGCTACACCTTC. The encoded protein is CATSTTDTIRLEGYTF.

This clonotype was counted ten times or more. The V and J genes are TRBV19 and TRBJ1-2; D not resolved. V was clipped by 5 bases and J by 4 bases, with 17 bases between them. The CDR3 runs 15 residues. CDR1 is LNHDA, CDR2 SQIVND, per germline (reference sequence). This CDR3 is CASSRGLGMSYGYTF. The CDR3 DNA reads TGTGCCAGTAGTCGAGGGCTGGGAATGAGCTATGGCTACACCTTC.

V usage is TRBV2 and J usage is TRBJ1-3, with a tentative D call TRBD1 (5 bases). V was cut by 6 bases and J by 1 base, with 10 bases left in between. The germline gives CDR1 SNHLY, CDR2 FYNNEI. This CDR3 region has 14 residues. As DNA, the CDR3 is TGTGCCAGCAGGGAGGGGTCTTCTGGAAACACCATATATTTT. It translates to CASREGSSGNTIYF.

Notes on this clonotype: One end of the junction varies from germline; a read error may be responsible. V usage is TRBV13 and J usage is TRBJ2-7, with a weak D call TRBD1 (5 bases). From germline, CDR1 is PRHDT and CDR2 FYEKMQ (reference sequence). The CDR3 length is 16 residues. The CDR3 sequence is CATSRNLDSSSYEQYF. The CDR3, as DNA: TGTGCCACCAGCAGAAATTTAGACAGTAGCTCCTACGAGCAGTACTTC.

The chain couples TRBV20-1 to TRBJ2-3; 15 nucleotides agree with TRBD2. With 6 bases clipped from V and 9 bases from J, the junction kept 7 bases outside the gene matches. The CDR3 has 14 residues. Germline CDR1 and CDR2: DFQATT and SNEGSKA (reference sequence). The DNA of the CDR3 is TGCAGTGCCGCCGGGACTAGCGGGAGGTCGACGCAGTATTTT. Its translation: CSAAGTSGRSTQYF.

This clonotype was observed at least ten times. The chain links TRBV19 to TRBJ2-7; D may match TRBD1 or TRBD2 (7 bases each). Per the germline V gene, CDR1 is LNHDA and CDR2 is SQIVND (reference sequence). Trimming took off 4 bases at V and 4 bases at J, with 32 bases between the two ends. CDR3 length: 20 amino acids. The CDR3, as DNA: TGTGCCAGTAGTACATCCACCGGGACAGAACCACTAGCGACAGGGTACGAGCAGTACTTC. It codes for CASSTSTGTEPLATGYEQYF.

The V gene is TRBV29-1, the J gene TRBJ2-7, with 9 nucleotides matching TRBD1. The CDR3 length is 14 residues. Germline assignment: CDR1 SQVTM and CDR2 ANQGSEA. After removal of 6 bases from V and 6 bases from J, the junction contained 12 bases not matched to a gene. The DNA of the CDR3 is TGCAGCGTGGGCTTGGACAGGGGCGAAGGCGAGCAGTACTTC. This gives the protein CSVGLDRGEGEQYF.

This clonotype was observed at least ten times. The chain recombines TRBV2 with TRBJ2-4; no clear D gene. Germline CDR1 and CDR2: SNHLY and FYNNEI. Between the trimmed V and J ends, which lost 6 bases and 4 bases, there was a span of 10 bases. This CDR3 region has 13 residues. The CDR3 sequence: CASRDDSKNIQYF. DNA of the CDR3: TGTGCCAGCAGAGATGACTCTAAAAACATTCAGTACTTC.

By share of the sample, this clonotype is medium-sized (0.01 to 0.1%). The chain is built from TRBV6-5 and TRBJ2-3; a possible D gene is TRBD1 (6 bases). The CDR3 has 12 residues. Per germline, CDR1 MNHEY and CDR2 SVGAGI. Trimming removed 9 bases from V and 1 base from J, with 8 bases in between. The CDR3 sequence is CASHRGTDTQYF. For the CDR3, the DNA is TGTGCCAGTCACAGGGGCACAGATACGCAGTATTTT.

To note about this clonotype: This CDR3 fails to terminate in the conserved phenylalanine or tryptophan, so it likely reflects a read error. The chain joins TRBV9 to TRBJ2-4; 8 positions match TRBD2. This CDR3 contains 14 residues. Germline V gene data show CDR1 as SGDLS and CDR2 as YYNGEE. The CDR3 is CASAGGGRLDIQYL. The CDR3, as DNA: TGTGCCAGCGCCGGGGGGGGGCGCCTTGACATACAGTACCTC.

The chain is built from TRBV5-6 and TRBJ2-3, with 8 bases aligning to TRBD1. Per germline, CDR1 SGHDT and CDR2 YYEEEE. J lost 6 bases, V lost 1 base, and 10 bases had no gene match. The CDR3 has 16 residues. This CDR3 is CASSLLAGGSLDTQYF. The CDR3 bases are TGTGCCAGCAGCTTGTTGGCAGGGGGCAGCTTGGATACGCAGTATTTT.

The chain combines TRBV7-9 with TRBJ2-3, with TRBD2 matching 7 bases. The CDR3 length is 16 residues. Trimming took 0 bases from V and 5 from J; bases not matched to a gene: 8. The germline V gene has CDR1 SEHNR and CDR2 FQNEAQ (reference sequence). The CDR3 DNA is TGTGCCAGCAGCTTAGCGTCGTGGGAGGGCCGAGATACGCAGTATTTT. This encodes CASSLASWEGRDTQYF.

The chain has TRBV20-1 and TRBJ2-1; 13 positions match TRBD2. Trimming removed 0 bases from V and 5 bases from J; junction bases left unmatched: 4. The CDR3 runs to 16 residues. The V gene's germline CDR1 is DFQATT and CDR2 SNEGSKA (reference sequence). CDR3 DNA: TGCAGTGCTAGAGATGGGACTAGCGGGGATGACAATGAGCAGTTCTTC. This codes for CSARDGTSGDDNEQFF.

This clonotype was picked up a small number of times. The V call is TRBV5-1, the J call TRBJ2-1, with TRBD2 matching over 8 bases. The CDR3 sequence is 14 residues long. The junction had 6 bases not matched to a gene; V was cut back by 4 bases and J by 6 bases. The germline gives CDR1 SGHRS, CDR2 YFSETQ. The CDR3 nucleotides are TGCGCCAGCAGCCGAGCCGGGACTAGCAATGAGCAGTTCTTC. Translating gives CASSRAGTSNEQFF.

This chain connects TRBV14 to TRBJ2-1; D unresolved. Trimming stripped 7 bases from V and 15 bases from J, with 25 bases between. This CDR3 has 14 amino acids. Germline values: CDR1 SGHDN, CDR2 FVKESK. The CDR3: CASNQHAGCNEAFF. CDR3 bases: TGTGCCAGCAACCAGCACGCAGGCTGCAATGAGGCGTTCTTC.

The V gene is TRBV5-4, the J gene TRBJ1-2, with no clear D. Germline loops: CDR1 SGHNT, CDR2 YYREEE (reference sequence). The CDR3 runs to 14 residues. Trimming removed 5 bases at V and 4 bases at J, with 15 bases between. The chain's CDR3 is CASSFYARIYGYTF. CDR3 sequence (DNA): TGTGCCAGCAGTTTCTATGCAAGGATCTATGGCTACACCTTC.